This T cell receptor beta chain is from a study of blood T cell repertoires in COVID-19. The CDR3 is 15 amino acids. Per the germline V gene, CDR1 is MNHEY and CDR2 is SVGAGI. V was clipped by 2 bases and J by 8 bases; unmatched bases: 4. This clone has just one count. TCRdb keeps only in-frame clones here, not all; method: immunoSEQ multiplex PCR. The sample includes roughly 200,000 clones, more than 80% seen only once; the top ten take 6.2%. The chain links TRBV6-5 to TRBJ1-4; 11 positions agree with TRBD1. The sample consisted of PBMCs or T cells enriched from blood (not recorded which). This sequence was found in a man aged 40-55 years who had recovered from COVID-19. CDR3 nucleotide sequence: TGTGCCAGCAGTTACGGGACAGGGGGTGACGAAAAACTGTTTTTT. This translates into CASSYGTGGDEKLFF.